This TCR beta chain was profiled in a study of T-cell reconstitution after alpha-beta-depleted transplantation in children (dated by TCRdb to the mid-2010s). The study in broad terms: Using TCR repertoire profiling, the study followed T-cell immune reconstitution in a quantitative way in children after TCRalphabeta/CD19-depleted allogeneic hematopoietic cell transplantation. Overall study outcomes, separate from this receptor: Apparently early alphabetaT-cell count recovery about two months after transplant reportedly relied on only several hundred rapidly expanded clones derived from non-depleted graft cells. In some patients, the high TCRbeta diversity seen at day 60 was put down to recipient T cells and intrathymic progenitors that had survived conditioning. Hyperexpanded clone frequencies declined over subsequent months; after one year, T-cell counts and TCRbeta diversity were mostly attributed to newly produced T cells.

Libraries were prepared through PCR. The listed sequencing device is Illumina HiSeq 2500. TCR libraries were prepared with molecular barcoding, using unique molecular identifiers to normalize TCRbeta repertoire quantification. The public reads were reprocessed in TCRdb via fastp at Q25 and MiXCR, keeping in-frame beta chains. One record per CDR3 amino acid sequence lists the most common genes and DNA. This sample lists just under 350,000 distinct CDR3 sequences; under 20% were detected once. The ten largest clones add up to around 43% of the sample. What the treatment or condition label conveys for this sample: allogeneic hematopoietic cell transplantation with graft depleted of TCRalphabeta T cells and CD19 B cells. Transplant recipients were children who received TCRalphabeta/CD19-depleted allogeneic hematopoietic cell grafts. With respect to this clonotype: What antigen it recognizes has not been identified. Base qualities are not at hand, and no much larger clone is one base apart.

Sequenced here: PBMCs, mostly from graft donor cells, sampled 360 days after TCRalphabeta/CD19-depleted stem cell transplant. The clonotype was recovered from a male patient under 10 years old who had a stem cell transplant for acute lymphoblastic leukemia, so the T cells may come from the graft donor.

The encoded CDR3 is CSGSREARNEQFF. The DNA reads as follows: TGCAGTGGGTCGCGGGAGGCCCGCAATGAGCAGTTCTTC. The chain was built from TRBV20-1 and TRBJ2-1; TRBD2 aligns with 8 central bases. The CDR3 runs 13 amino acids, cysteine and phenylalanine included. The sequence is cut down to CDR3 DNA, 39 bases in frame from base 1. Unmatched junction bases come to 8, with V trimmed by 7 bases and J by 6 bases. From a lookup of the germline V gene (reference sequence), CDR1 and CDR2 are DFQATT and SNEGSKA.